The 8 T cell receptor beta chains presented below share a single source sample, sequenced in a study of a mutant IDH1 vaccine in newly diagnosed glioma. Which antigens these TCRs recognize remains unknown. Time point indicated: week 5, during vaccination. What each vaccine dose contained was 300 ug of mutant IDH1 20-mer peptide, accompanied by topical imiquimod. The table came from immunoSEQ multiplex PCR; TCRdb's copy has only in-frame clones and leaves some out. Here the sample spans about 25,000 clones, about three quarters being singletons. The specimen comprised PBMCs, sampled from a glioma patient whose treatment included an IDH1 peptide vaccine. Receptor source: a man aged 40-55 years with glioma.

Written as DNA, the CDR3 is TGCGCCAGCAAAGGGGCCAGGGACATCGACGAGCAGTACTTC. This sequence encodes CASKGARDIDEQYF. The gene calls are TRBV10-1 and TRBJ2-7, with a possible D match to TRBD1 (6 bases). Trimming removed 7 bases at V and 5 bases at J, with 18 bases between. This CDR3 comprises 14 residues. Looked up from germline, CDR1 is WNHNN and CDR2 is SYGVQD (reference sequence).

The chain carries TRBV5-1 and TRBJ2-1; D is tentatively TRBD1 or TRBD2 (5 bases each). Trimming removed 6 bases from V and 5 bases from J, with 18 bases in between. Germline lookup yields CDR1 SGHRS and CDR2 YFSETQ. CDR3 length equals 15 residues. The CDR3 DNA follows: TGCGCCAGCAAAGGTCCGGACATGGGGGACAATGAGCAGTTCTTC. Its translation: CASKGPDMGDNEQFF.

V gene TRBV11-3 combines with J gene TRBJ2-3, with 10 nucleotides matching TRBD2. Losses at the gene ends were 0 bases for V and 5 bases for J; bases not matched to a gene: 8. Per the germline V gene, CDR1 is SGHNT and CDR2 is YENEEA. The CDR3 covers 17 residues. The CDR3 reads CASSLEGASGSRDTQYF. CDR3 coding DNA: TGTGCCAGCAGCTTAGAAGGGGCTAGCGGGAGCCGAGATACGCAGTATTTT.

The chain carries TRBV29-1 and TRBJ2-3, with 10 bases lining up with TRBD2. CDR1 is SQVTM, CDR2 ANQGSEA, per germline. The CDR3 runs 13 residues. The trim removed 2 bases at V and 6 bases at J, leaving 2 bases unmatched. The CDR3, as DNA: TGCAGCGTTGAACTAGCGGGAGTGGATACGCAGTATTTT. Translating it yields CSVELAGVDTQYF.

This clone was seen only once. V usage is TRBV10-3 and J usage is TRBJ1-3; D is ambiguous. Trimming cost V 6 bases and J 0 bases, with 9 bases left between them. Germline values: CDR1 ENHRY, CDR2 SYGVKD. This CDR3 has 14 residues. The CDR3: CAIREGHSGNTIYF. CDR3 nucleotides: TGTGCCATCAGGGAGGGCCACTCTGGAAACACCATATATTTT.

This sequence joins TRBV14 and TRBJ2-2; D assignment may be TRBD1 or TRBD2 (5 bases each). Germline V gene lookup returns CDR1 SGHDN and CDR2 FVKESK. The CDR3 loop spans 14 amino acids. V lost 6 bases, J lost 4 bases, and 12 bases lay in between. As DNA, the CDR3 is TGTGCCAGCAGGGGGGTACGTGCCACCGGGGAGCTGTTTTTT. Amino acids: CASRGVRATGELFF.

The CDR3 DNA reads TGCGCCAGCAGCTTGGGGGACACTGAAGCTTTCTTT. Translation gives CASSLGDTEAFF. The V gene is TRBV5-1, the J gene TRBJ1-1; D not certain. Germline V CDR1 and CDR2: SGHRS, YFSETQ. V gave up 0 bases and J gave up 3 bases, with 3 bases separating them. The CDR3 is 12 residues long.

The rearrangement uses TRBV19 and TRBJ2-1, with 9 nucleotides matching TRBD2. Trimming removed 5 bases from V and 3 bases from J; junction bases left unmatched: 2. The CDR3 covers 14 residues. Germline V gene lookup returns CDR1 LNHDA and CDR2 SQIVND (reference sequence). The CDR3 loop is CASSPAGGYNEQFF. The CDR3, as DNA: TGTGCCAGTAGTCCAGCGGGAGGCTACAATGAGCAGTTCTTC.